These 29 T cell receptor beta chains originate from one sample sequenced in a study of CD8 T cells in ankylosing spondylitis. Study results and caveats: A TCR beta motif of several highly homologous variants seemed to mark ankylosing spondylitis blood.

These TCRs' antigens remain unknown. TCRdb reprocessed the 5' RACE reads with MiXCR, giving one entry per CDR3 protein. The table records some 330,000 distinct CDR3 sequences, approximately 8.2% of them present only once. Sequencing was carried out using blood, either unsorted or a sorted T cell fraction (not recorded which). These receptors were taken from a male donor with ankylosing spondylitis.

This clonotype showed up many times. This chain links TRBV12-3 or TRBV12-4 with TRBJ2-7; D gene unclear. The CDR3 totals 12 residues. V lost 4 bases, J lost 2 bases, and 6 bases lay in between. CDR3: CASSSRPYEQYF. The CDR3 nucleotides read TGTGCCAGCAGTTCCCGACCCTACGAGCAGTACTTC.

The chain joins TRBV12-3 or TRBV12-4 to TRBJ2-4, with TRBD2 as a possible D gene (6 bases). The V and J ends lost 5 bases and 5 bases respectively, with 10 bases between them. CDR3 length equals 13 residues. This chain's CDR3 is CASSGDSENIQYF. Here the CDR3 DNA reads TGTGCCAGCAGTGGGGACTCGGAAAACATTCAGTACTTC.

In its sample, this clonotype was seen a few times. The rearrangement joins TRBV2 to TRBJ2-5; 11 bases align to TRBD1. Germline V gene lookup returns CDR1 SNHLY and CDR2 FYNNEI. CDR3 length: 16 residues. V shed 6 bases, J shed 1 base, and the junction held 7 bases outside the gene matches. The chain's CDR3 is CASSERDRGVQETQYF. CDR3 DNA sequence: TGTGCCAGCAGCGAAAGGGACAGGGGGGTCCAAGAGACCCAGTACTTC.

This clonotype was detected a few times. In nucleotides, the CDR3 is TGTGCCAGCAGCTTAGCAAACTATAATTCACCCCTCCACTTT. It encodes CASSLANYNSPLHF. The gene calls are TRBV7-2 and TRBJ1-6, with no clear D. CDR3 length: 14 residues. V was clipped by 0 bases and J by 3 bases, with 3 bases between them. Germline V CDR1 and CDR2: SGHTA, FQGNSA.

This clonotype has at least ten counts. The chain employs TRBV20-1 and TRBJ2-2; TRBD1 matches 9 bases. Germline CDR1 DFQATT, CDR2 SNEGSKA (reference sequence). This CDR3 spans 14 amino acids. V was pared by 3 bases and J by 2 bases, with 1 base of the junction left unmatched. The CDR3 is CSARDRGNTGELFF. CDR3 DNA: TGCAGTGCTAGGGACAGGGGAAACACCGGGGAGCTGTTTTTT.

The chain couples TRBV28 to TRBJ1-4; maybe TRBD1 (5 bases). Germline CDR1 MDHEN, CDR2 SYDVKM. The CDR3 spans 14 residues. V was shortened by 6 bases and J by 8 bases, with 16 bases between the two germline ends. The CDR3 region is CASSSHGGGEKLFF. DNA of the CDR3: TGTGCCAGCAGCTCCCACGGGGGTGGCGAAAAACTGTTTTTT.

This clonotype was detected only a few times. V usage is TRBV10-3 and J usage is TRBJ2-1; D is ambiguous. CDR1 is ENHRY, CDR2 SYGVKD, per germline. The CDR3 consists of 16 residues. Trimming removed 0 bases from V and 4 bases from J, with 13 bases in between. CDR3 sequence reads: CAISESAALTYNEQFF. As DNA, the CDR3 is TGTGCCATCAGTGAGTCCGCCGCCCTGACATACAATGAGCAGTTCTTC.

This clonotype was seen a few times. Here the CDR3 DNA reads TGTGCCAGCAGTTTTGATGGAAATAATGAAAAACTGTTTTTT. It specifies CASSFDGNNEKLFF. The rearrangement links TRBV2 to TRBJ1-4; D remains unclear. CDR3 length equals 14 residues. The germline CDR1 and CDR2 sequences are SNHLY and FYNNEI. Between the trimmed V and J ends, which lost 5 bases and 4 bases, there was a span of 11 bases.

The table lists this clonotype with a few counts. The rearrangement links TRBV5-6 to TRBJ2-7, with D possibly matching TRBD2 (6 bases). Trimming left V 0 bases short and J 2 bases short, with 9 bases between. Germline V gives CDR1 SGHDT, CDR2 YYEEEE. The CDR3 sequence is 14 residues long. The DNA of the CDR3 is TGTGCCAGCAGCTTGGGGGGGGACCCCTACGAGCAGTACTTC. Protein: CASSLGGDPYEQYF.

This clonotype has more than one count but fewer than ten. The chain uses TRBV18 and TRBJ2-2; D is uncertain. V was pared by 5 bases and J by 0 bases, with 10 bases between. Germline CDR1 is KGHSH and CDR2 is LQKENI. The CDR3 runs to 15 residues. CDR3 nucleotide sequence: TGTGCCAGCTCAAACGCGCTTTCGAACACCGGGGAGCTGTTTTTT. Translating gives CASSNALSNTGELFF.

This clonotype was observed a few times. This rearrangement joins TRBV3-1 to TRBJ2-7; D unclear. V was clipped by 1 base and J by 6 bases, with 7 bases between them. Looked up from germline, CDR1 is LGHDT and CDR2 is YNNKEL (reference sequence). The CDR3 has 12 residues. CDR3 nucleotide sequence: TGTGCCAGCAGCCAAGTCGGTCGCGAGCAGTACTTC. It yields the protein CASSQVGREQYF.

This clonotype showed up many times. The chain couples TRBV20-1 to TRBJ1-5; the D gene is possibly TRBD1 (6 bases). Germline V CDR1 and CDR2: DFQATT, SNEGSKA (reference sequence). CDR3 size: 15 residues. V was clipped by 0 bases and J by 6 bases, with 15 bases between them. This CDR3 reads CSARDSTGSRQPQHF. Written as DNA, the CDR3 is TGCAGTGCTAGAGATTCCACAGGGTCTCGTCAGCCCCAGCATTTT.

In this sample, this clonotype turned up a few times. The V and J genes are TRBV29-1 and TRBJ2-4; 8 bases match TRBD1. CDR3 size: 16 residues. Germline V gene data show CDR1 as SQVTM and CDR2 as ANQGSEA. After removal of 6 bases from V and 2 bases from J, the junction contained 12 bases not matched to a gene. The CDR3 region is CSVGPTGADTKNIQYF. The CDR3 DNA is TGCAGCGTCGGACCGACAGGGGCTGATACCAAAAACATTCAGTACTTC.

This clonotype came up many times. This chain connects TRBV11-2 to TRBJ1-6; 8 bases align to TRBD1. This CDR3 spans 15 amino acids. J lost 9 bases, V lost 5 bases, and 9 bases had no gene match. The germline V gene encodes CDR1 SGHAT and CDR2 FQNNGV. The chain's CDR3 is CASSPPGGRGSPLHF. CDR3 nucleotide sequence: TGTGCCAGCAGCCCACCAGGGGGCAGGGGTTCACCCCTCCACTTT.

This clonotype came up a few times. The V and J genes are TRBV5-1 and TRBJ1-4; D gene unclear. There are 15 residues in the CDR3. Germline values: CDR1 SGHRS, CDR2 YFSETQ. Trimming removed 4 bases at V and 4 bases at J, with 14 bases between. In nucleotides, the CDR3 is TGCGCCAGCAGCCCGGAGATGGCTCGTAATGAAAAACTGTTTTTT. Amino acid sequence: CASSPEMARNEKLFF.

The chain combines TRBV7-8 with TRBJ1-5, with no clear D. The CDR3 loop spans 13 amino acids. CDR1 SGHVS and CDR2 FQNEAQ come from the germline V gene. Trimming took 3 bases from V and 7 from J, leaving 10 bases between them. The chain's CDR3 is CASSFAVSQPQHF. The CDR3, as DNA: TGTGCCAGCAGCTTCGCAGTAAGCCAGCCCCAGCATTTT.

This clonotype has a count of ten or more. The chain has TRBV20-1 and TRBJ2-1; TRBD2 agrees at 14 bases. The germline V gene has CDR1 DFQATT and CDR2 SNEGSKA (reference sequence). The CDR3 contains 14 residues. Losses at the gene ends were 5 bases for V and 9 bases for J; bases not matched to a gene: 6. The CDR3 sequence: CSADPGLAGAEQFF. The CDR3 DNA is TGCAGTGCTGACCCGGGACTAGCGGGAGCTGAGCAGTTCTTC.

This chain uses TRBV27 with TRBJ2-7; 8 nucleotides match TRBD1. Germline-derived CDR1 and CDR2 are MNHEY and SMNVEV (reference sequence). J lost 4 bases, V lost 8 bases, and 10 bases had no gene match. The CDR3 totals 14 residues. The CDR3, as DNA: TGTGCCAGCGCCACAGGGGGAAAGGGTTACGAGCAGTACTTC. Amino acids: CASATGGKGYEQYF.

This clonotype was detected only a few times. The chain joins TRBV7-2 to TRBJ2-5; D might be TRBD2 (5 bases). Per the germline V gene, CDR1 is SGHTA and CDR2 is FQGNSA. V was cut by 3 bases and J by 0 bases, with 14 bases left in between. The CDR3 totals 16 residues. The CDR3: CASSFPGTPNQETQYF. In DNA, the CDR3 is TGTGCCAGCAGCTTCCCGGGAACACCCAACCAAGAGACCCAGTACTTC. The complete variable domain, with remaining parts taken from reference TRBV7-2 and TRBJ2-5, reads GAGVSQSPSNKVTEKGKDVELRCDPISGHTALYWYRQSLGQGLEFLIYFQGNSAPDKSGLPSDRFSAERTGGSVSTLTIQRTQQEDSAVYLCASSFPGTPNQETQYFGPGTRLLVL.

The chain is built from TRBV7-3 and TRBJ2-1, with 7 bases aligning to TRBD1. The CDR3 is 14 residues long. The V gene's germline CDR1 is SGHTA and CDR2 FQGTGA. V shed 3 bases, J shed 9 bases, and the junction held 8 bases outside the gene matches. The CDR3 DNA follows: TGTGCCAGCAGCTTGTCCGGGACAGTTTCTGAGCAGTTCTTC. Its translation: CASSLSGTVSEQFF.

This clonotype occurred a few times. The chain combines TRBV12-3 or TRBV12-4 with TRBJ1-5, with D hard to call. Trimming stripped 8 bases from V and 9 bases from J, with 14 bases between. The CDR3 length is 12 residues. CDR3 sequence reads: CASGWGGGPQHF. The CDR3 nucleotides are TGTGCCAGCGGGTGGGGAGGAGGGCCCCAGCATTTT.

J is TRBJ2-1 and V is TRBV28, with TRBD2 matching 9 bases. V was pared by 8 bases and J by 8 bases, with 16 bases of the junction left unmatched. Germline V CDR1 and CDR2: MDHEN, SYDVKM. This CDR3 has 16 amino acids. The CDR3 region is CASGDSGSSHFDEQFF. For the CDR3, the DNA is TGTGCCAGCGGCGATAGCGGGAGTTCACACTTCGATGAGCAGTTCTTC.

The chain carries TRBV18 and TRBJ2-7, with D tentatively TRBD1 (6 bases). Germline V lookup: CDR1 KGHSH, CDR2 LQKENI. The CDR3 is 15 amino acids. The V end lost 0 bases, the J end lost 3 bases, and 12 bases lay between the germline ends. CDR3 sequence: CASSPPGHYFYEQYF. CDR3 in DNA: TGTGCCAGCTCACCACCGGGACACTACTTCTACGAGCAGTACTTC. Full variable domain (outside the CDR3, taken from reference TRBV18 and TRBJ2-7): NAGVMQNPRHLVRRRGQEARLRCSPMKGHSHVYWYRQLPEEGLKFMVYLQKENIIDESGMPKERFSAEFPKEGPSILRIQQVVRGDSAAYFCASSPPGHYFYEQYFGPGTRLTVT.

There are many counts of this clonotype. V gene TRBV12-3 or TRBV12-4 combines with J gene TRBJ2-1; a weak D match, TRBD2 (6 bases). The V end was cut by 6 bases, the J end by 13 bases, with 25 bases between. CDR3 length: 15 residues. The CDR3 sequence: CASSLGGAAVSGQFF. The DNA of the CDR3 is TGTGCCAGCAGCCTGGGGGGAGCGGCCGTTTCAGGACAGTTCTTC.

This clonotype was observed a handful of times. This chain links TRBV29-1 with TRBJ2-5, with 7 bases aligning to TRBD2. The V segment lost 5 bases and the J segment 6 bases; nucleotides outside the gene matches: 6. The germline gives CDR1 SQVTM, CDR2 ANQGSEA. The CDR3 loop spans 12 amino acids. CDR3 region: CSVSYSGQTQYF. CDR3 sequence (DNA): TGCAGCGTTTCGTATAGCGGGCAGACCCAGTACTTC.

This clonotype appeared once. The chain recombines TRBV2 with TRBJ2-7; D is unclear. The germline V gene encodes CDR1 SNHLY and CDR2 FYNNEI. The V gene lost 9 bases and the J gene lost 4 bases, with 13 bases spanning the gap. The CDR3 contains 12 residues. In nucleotides, the CDR3 is TGTGCCAGTGGGGTTGCCTTTTACGAGCAGTACTTC. Encoded protein: CASGVAFYEQYF.

This clonotype was counted many times. As DNA, the CDR3 is TGTGCCAGCAGCTCCATACTAGCGGGAGGTTCCGATACGCAGTATTTT. Protein sequence: CASSSILAGGSDTQYF. The chain joins TRBV4-2 to TRBJ2-3; 12 bases fit TRBD2. In germline, CDR1 is LGHNA, CDR2 YNFKEQ. This CDR3 contains 16 residues. V trimming: 5 bases; J trimming: 6 bases; junction bases outside the gene matches: 9.

This clonotype occurred many times. This chain joins TRBV29-1 and TRBJ2-1; D is unclear. The CDR3 length is 13 residues. V lost 2 bases and J lost 2, with 7 bases in between. The germline CDR1 and CDR2 sequences are SQVTM and ANQGSEA. The DNA of the CDR3 is TGCAGCGTTGAACGCTCGGCCTACAATGAGCAGTTCTTC. Amino acids: CSVERSAYNEQFF.

The chain links TRBV20-1 to TRBJ2-7, with D perhaps matching TRBD1 (5 bases). The V end was cut by 0 bases, the J end by 0 bases, with 18 bases between. Per germline, CDR1 DFQATT and CDR2 SNEGSKA (reference sequence). CDR3 length: 17 residues. The CDR3 reads CSARDSQTGRGSYEQYF. The CDR3 coding sequence is TGCAGTGCTAGAGATAGTCAGACCGGTAGGGGCTCCTACGAGCAGTACTTC.